The rows below give T cell receptor beta chains drawn from one sample of a study of T cells in tuberculosis. Data came from immunoSEQ multiplex PCR; TCRdb stores just in-frame clones and leaves some out. The sample records 85,000 to 100,000 clones, roughly 93% being singletons. Sequenced input: CD1b-GMM tetramer-negative cells sorted from PBMCs. The receptor source for this set is an adult woman with latent tuberculosis. Both conserved end residues are part of each CDR3. The D gene is left open where the match is weak. Size is stated for part of the rows, as once, few or many counts, or as a class when the clone is expanded.

NA	TRBD2	TRBV5-1	TRBJ2-5	TGCGCCAGCAGCTCGCGGGGGACCCTCCAAGAGACCCAGTACTTC	CASSSRGTLQETQYF
NA	TRBD2	TRBV28	TRBJ2-5	TGTGCCAGCAGCAGGGGACTAGCGGAGTTTCAAGGGGAGACCCAGTACTTC	CASSRGLAEFQGETQYF
NA	NA	TRBV15	TRBJ1-6	TGTGCCACCAGCCTTCGGGACTATAATTCACCCCTCCACTTT	CATSLRDYNSPLHF
NA	NA	TRBV5-1	TRBJ1-5	TGCGCCAGCAGCTTGGTTGGAGGGGAACAGCCCCAGCATTTT	CASSLVGGEQPQHF
NA	TRBD1	TRBV6-6	TRBJ1-5	TGTGCCACCCAAAGGGGACAGCCATCGAATCAGCCCCAGCATTTT	CATQRGQPSNQPQHF
NA	NA	TRBV7-9	TRBJ2-3	TGTGCCAGCAGCTTGGGACTGTCCACAGATACGCAGTATTTT	CASSLGLSTDTQYF
NA	TRBD1	TRBV30	TRBJ1-2	TGTGCCCGATCCGGGCAGGGGGTGGGTGGCTACACCTTC	CARSGQGVGGYTF
few	TRBD1	TRBV6-6	TRBJ2-2	TGTGCCAGCAGCCGGGGACAGACGAACACCGGGGAGCTGTTTTTT	CASSRGQTNTGELFF
NA	NA	TRBV19	TRBJ1-1	TGTGCCAGTAGATGGAGGACTGAAGCTTTCTTT	CASRWRTEAFF
NA	NA	TRBV25-1	TRBJ2-2	TGTGCCAGCAGTAAAACAGGTCCGGAGCTGTTTTTT	CASSKTGPELFF
few	TRBD1	TRBV7-8	TRBJ1-1	TGTGCCAGCAGAGACAGGGCGGGGAACACTGAAGCTTTCTTT	CASRDRAGNTEAFF
NA	NA	TRBV10-3	TRBJ2-1	TGTGCCATCAGTGAGTCTTTTGAGGGTGGCGAGCAGTTCTTC	CAISESFEGGEQFF
NA	NA	TRBV18	TRBJ1-5	TGTGCCAGCTCACCTCAACAGGGCAATCAGCCCCAACATTTT	CASSPQQGNQPQHF
NA	NA	TRBV15	TRBJ2-5	TGTGCCACCAGCAGATATCTAGGGACCCAGTACTTC	CATSRYLGTQYF
NA	NA	TRBV6-9	TRBJ1-2	TGTGCCAGCAGTGAAGCGGGGGCAGGTTATGGCTACACCTTC	CASSEAGAGYGYTF
NA	NA	TRBV7-9	TRBJ1-1	TGTGCCAGCAGCACTGACAAGAACACTGAAGCTTTCTTT	CASSTDKNTEAFF
few	NA	TRBV19	TRBJ1-5	TGTGCCAGTAGTATTGGAGGGGATCAGCCCCAGCATTTT	CASSIGGDQPQHF
few	NA	TRBV5-4	TRBJ2-2	TGTGCCAGCAATTCCGAGGGTTTCACCGGGGAGCTGTTTTTT	CASNSEGFTGELFF
NA	NA	TRBV9	TRBJ1-3	TGTGCCAGCAGCGTAGCCATTGGAAACACCATATATTTT	CASSVAIGNTIYF
NA	NA	TRBV9	TRBJ2-3	TGTGCCAGCAGCCAACCATTACGAACATTAGGGGAAGGTTCAGATACGCAGTATTTT	CASSQPLRTLGEGSDTQYF
NA	NA	TRBV14	TRBJ2-3	TGTGCCAGCTCGGGAGGGGGCAGGTCAGATACGCAGTATTTT	CASSGGGRSDTQYF
few	NA	TRBV7-7	TRBJ2-5	TGTGCTAGCAGCTTAGCAGGGGATGCCCAAGAGACCCAGTACTTC	CASSLAGDAQETQYF
NA	TRBD1	TRBV7-9	TRBJ2-7	TGTGCCAGCAGCCCGCCGGGACAGGGCTCTTACGAGCAGTACTTC	CASSPPGQGSYEQYF
NA	NA	TRBV27	TRBJ1-5	TGTGCCAGCAGTTCTCATCGGCAGCCCCAGCATTTT	CASSSHRQPQHF
NA	NA	TRBV19	TRBJ1-5	TGTGCCAGTAGAAGGACATCACTTGGGGAATATGGCAATCAGCCCCAGCATTTT	CASRRTSLGEYGNQPQHF
NA	NA	TRBV19	TRBJ1-2	TGTGCCAGTAGTTTTAACAGCTATGGCTACACCTTC	CASSFNSYGYTF
NA	NA	TRBV4-3	TRBJ1-3	TGCGCCAGCAGCCAAGATATCGGCTCTGGAAACACCATATATTTT	CASSQDIGSGNTIYF
once	TRBD1	TRBV11-2	TRBJ1-2	TGTGCCAGCAGCTGGACAGGGGGCCTCTATGGCTACACCTTC	CASSWTGGLYGYTF
NA	NA	TRBV6-1	TRBJ1-3	TGTGCCAGCAGTGAAGTAGGGGCACGTGGAAACACCATATATTTT	CASSEVGARGNTIYF
NA	NA	TRBV11-1	TRBJ1-2	TGTGCCAGCAGCTTAGTGGCAGGGGCCCACCGCACCTTC	CASSLVAGAHRTF
NA	TRBD2	TRBV7-9	TRBJ2-1	TGTGCCAGCAGCTTCCCTTGGGGGGACTACCCGTACAATGAGCAGTTCTTC	CASSFPWGDYPYNEQFF
NA	NA	TRBV7-5	TRBJ1-4	TGTGTCAGAAGCTTAGAGCAACCGACAGGGGCAACTAATGAAAAACTGTTTTTT	CVRSLEQPTGATNEKLFF
NA	NA	TRBV7-8	TRBJ1-2	TGTGCCAGCAGCCAAGACAGCAACTATGGCTACACCTTC	CASSQDSNYGYTF
NA	NA	TRBV19	TRBJ2-3	TGTGCCAGTAGTATTTCGGTCACAGATACGCAGTATTTT	CASSISVTDTQYF
NA	TRBD1	TRBV6-1	TRBJ1-2	TGTGCCAGCAGTGGAGACAGGGGGGGTTATGGCTACACCTTC	CASSGDRGGYGYTF
NA	NA	TRBV6-1	TRBJ1-1	TGTGCCAGCAGTGATTGGGCATCGAACACTGAAGCTTTCTTT	CASSDWASNTEAFF
NA	NA	TRBV10-2	TRBJ1-2	TGCGCCAGTCTGGGACACAGCTATGGCTACACCTTC	CASLGHSYGYTF
NA	NA	TRBV6-6	TRBJ1-5	TGTGCCAGCAGAAGGGCTAGCAACCAGCCCCAGCATTTT	CASRRASNQPQHF
NA	NA	TRBV6-5	TRBJ1-1	TGTGCCAGCAACCCTGACATTTGGAACACTGAAGCTTTCTTT	CASNPDIWNTEAFF
NA	TRBD1	TRBV27	TRBJ2-3	TGTGCCAGCAGGGACGGGACAGGGGTCCCAGATACGCAGTATTTT	CASRDGTGVPDTQYF
NA	NA	TRBV6-5	TRBJ2-3	TGTGCCAGCAGTGAATCGTCTAGTCTGCAGTATTTT	CASSESSSLQYF
NA	NA	TRBV5-4	TRBJ2-1	TGTGCCAGCAGCTTGCCCGGGGCCCGGGGGAATGAGCAGTTCTTC	CASSLPGARGNEQFF
NA	NA	TRBV2	TRBJ2-2	TGTGCCAGCAGTGACCGTCAAGGACTTGGAAACACCGGGGAGCTGTTTTTT	CASSDRQGLGNTGELFF
NA	NA	TRBV28	TRBJ1-2	TGTGCCAGCAGTTTAGTCGGGAAGAACTATGGCTACACCTTC	CASSLVGKNYGYTF
NA	NA	TRBV7-8	TRBJ2-5	TGTGCCAGCAGCTTATTTGGCGGTCTAACCCAAGAGACCCAGTACTTC	CASSLFGGLTQETQYF
NA	TRBD1	TRBV5-8	TRBJ2-7	TGTGCCAGCAGCTTATCCGGGACAGGGTCTTCCGAGCAGTACTTC	CASSLSGTGSSEQYF
NA	NA	TRBV6-5	TRBJ2-3	TGTGCCAGCAGGATGACTAGCACAGATACGCAGTATTTT	CASRMTSTDTQYF
NA	TRBD1	TRBV15	TRBJ1-2	TGTGCCACCAGCACTACAGGGGGAGGCTACACCTTC	CATSTTGGGYTF
NA	NA	TRBV5-4	TRBJ1-2	TGTGCCAGCAGCCAGGGGACAATGCTTTATGGCTACACCTTC	CASSQGTMLYGYTF
NA	TRBD1	TRBV30	TRBJ1-5	TGTGCCTGGAGTGCGTGGAGGGGACAGTTCAATCAGCCCCAGCATTTT	CAWSAWRGQFNQPQHF
NA	TRBD2	TRBV29-1	TRBJ2-5	TGCAGCGTTGTTAGACTAGCCGGGGACCAAGAGACCCAGTACTTC	CSVVRLAGDQETQYF
NA	NA	TRBV6-1	TRBJ1-2	TGTGCCAGCAGTGCCCACGACAGCAATGATGGCTACACCTTC	CASSAHDSNDGYTF
NA	TRBD2	TRBV7-7	TRBJ2-7	TGTGCCAGCAGCTTGGGGACTAACTCCTACGAGCAGTACTTC	CASSLGTNSYEQYF